The 22 T cell receptor beta chains below all came from one sample that was sequenced in a study of CD4 and CD8 cells across lung adenocarcinoma regions. A single record per CDR3 protein comes from TCRdb applying MiXCR to the PCR reads. The table has over 15,000 distinct CDR3 sequences, about 46% seen once. The specimen sequenced was CD4+ T cells from the margin of a lung tumor. The receptor set was obtained from a male donor with lung adenocarcinoma. The CD4 and CD8 labels of this study may be unreliable.

There are many counts of this clonotype. V and J are TRBV11-2 and TRBJ1-2, with 8 bases aligning to TRBD1. There are 15 residues in the CDR3. After removal of 3 bases from V and 7 bases from J, the junction contained 10 bases not matched to a gene. Germline lookup yields CDR1 SGHAT and CDR2 FQNNGV. The CDR3 DNA follows: TGTGCCAGCAGCTTCTCAATCCAGGGGGCGGGTGGCTACACCTTC. It codes for CASSFSIQGAGGYTF.

This clonotype was detected ten times or more. This chain uses TRBV7-2 with TRBJ2-1; 7 bases match TRBD2. The V gene's germline CDR1 is SGHTA and CDR2 FQGNSA. V lost 3 bases and J lost 4; bases outside the gene matches: 12. CDR3 length equals 17 residues. The CDR3 nucleotides are TGTGCCAGCAGCTTCACCCTAGCGGAGGAAACGTACAATGAGCAGTTCTTC. Residues: CASSFTLAEETYNEQFF.

Points on this clonotype: Relative to the germline gene, one junction end is altered; a read error may explain this. CDR3 DNA sequence: TGTGCCACCCGGCCCGCTAGCGCCGACCCAGATACGCAGTACTTT. Its translation: CATRPASADPDTQYF. The rearrangement joins TRBV6-1 to TRBJ2-3; D might be TRBD2 (6 bases). Germline V gene data show CDR1 as MNHNS and CDR2 as SASEGT. This CDR3 spans 15 amino acids.

Comments on this clonotype: The germline gene is not matched at one end of the junction; a read error may be the cause. The gene calls are TRBV6-5 and TRBJ2-3; TRBD1 matches 7 bases. The CDR3 loop spans 16 amino acids. Germline CDR1 MNHEY, CDR2 SVGAGI. In DNA form, the CDR3 reads TGTGCCAGCAGTTACCAGAGGGGGCCGAGCACAGATACGCAGTACTTT. Protein product: CASSYQRGPSTDTQYF.

This rearrangement joins TRBV6-1 to TRBJ1-4; 9 nucleotides align to TRBD1. The V gene end was trimmed by 2 bases and the J gene end by 8 bases; junction bases not matched to a gene: 6. The CDR3 covers 15 residues. Germline CDR1 reads MNHNS; CDR2 reads SASEGT. The CDR3 nucleotides read TGTGCCAGCAGTGAACCCGACAGGGGGGACGAAAAACTGTTTTTT. Amino acid sequence: CASSEPDRGDEKLFF.

Relative to its sample, this clonotype is medium-sized. Here the CDR3 reads CASRKPGQWGEQFF. The CDR3 DNA is TGTGCCAGCAGGAAACCGGGACAGTGGGGTGAGCAGTTCTTC. This chain joins TRBV6-1 and TRBJ2-1; 7 bases line up with TRBD1. Unmatched junction bases numbered 11, after V lost 6 bases and J lost 9 bases. CDR1 and CDR2 from the germline V gene are MNHNS and SASEGT. This CDR3 comprises 14 residues.

This clonotype was recorded once. One end of the junction fails to match germline, which may point to a read error. The chain links TRBV27 to TRBJ2-4; either TRBD1 or TRBD2 may supply D (5 bases each). Germline V gives CDR1 MNHEY, CDR2 SMNVEV (reference sequence). CDR3 length: 14 amino acids. The CDR3 sequence: CASTGLWAKNTQYF. The CDR3 coding sequence is TGTGCCAGCACGGGGCTGTGGGCCAAAAACACTCAGTACTTC.

This clonotype was seen only once. J is TRBJ2-5 and V is TRBV27; D may be TRBD1 (6 bases). CDR3 size: 14 residues. The V gene lost 6 bases and the J gene lost 8 bases, with 19 bases spanning the gap. The germline V gene has CDR1 MNHEY and CDR2 SMNVEV (reference sequence). The CDR3 region is CASSFSRDKNTQYF. Written as DNA, the CDR3 is TGTGCCAGCAGCTTTTCTCGGGACAAAAACACCCAGTACTTC.

Only one count was recorded for this clonotype. The chain is built from TRBV6-1 and TRBJ2-3; weak D call: TRBD2 (6 bases). The J call may be faulty, since TRBJ2-7 better matches the DNA end. In germline, CDR1 is MNHNS, CDR2 SASEGT. This CDR3 is built from 15 residues. CDR3 protein: CASGTGVRGKNMQYF. DNA of the CDR3: TGTGCCAGCGGGACGGGGGTGAGAGGTAAAAATATGCAGTACTTC.

This clonotype was detected only once. One end of the junction is discordant with germline, which a read error may explain. The CDR3 is CAGTGLGAKDMQYF. CDR3 DNA sequence: TGCGCCGGCACGGGGCTGGGGGCCAAAGATATGCAGTATTTC. J is TRBJ2-4 and V is TRBV10-2, with a weak D call TRBD1 (6 bases). CDR1 is WSHSY, CDR2 SAAADI, per germline. CDR3 size: 14 residues.

Turning to this clonotype: Its ends do not fully match the called genes, so a read error is possible. CDR3 nucleotide sequence: TGTGCCAGCAGTGAAAGGGGAGGGGGGGGCCGAGCCAAAAACACTCAGTACTTC. Encoded protein: CASSERGGGGRAKNTQYF. The rearrangement uses TRBV6-1 and TRBJ2-4, with a possible D match to TRBD2 (7 bases). The length of the CDR3 is 18 residues. CDR1 MNHNS and CDR2 SASEGT come from the germline V gene.

This clonotype was seen more than once but under ten times. The chain joins TRBV6-1 to TRBJ2-7, with D perhaps TRBD1 (6 bases). In germline, CDR1 is MNHNS, CDR2 SASEGT. This CDR3 is built from 14 residues. V lost 5 bases and J lost 2, with 13 bases in between. The DNA for the CDR3 is TGTGCCAGCAGTCCCCGGACAGAGGCCTACGAGCAGTACTTC. Protein: CASSPRTEAYEQYF.

In the case of this clonotype: One end of the junction is discordant with germline, which a read error may explain. V gene TRBV6-4 combines with J gene TRBJ2-4; 8 bases align to TRBD2. Looked up from germline, CDR1 is MRHNA and CDR2 is SNTAGT. The CDR3 extends over 18 amino acids. The CDR3 reads CASSSRVAGLSAKNMQYF. CDR3 in DNA: TGTGCCAGCAGTAGCCGAGTAGCGGGGCTGTCAGCCAAAAACATGCAGTACTTC.

The gene calls are TRBV6-1 and TRBJ2-2, with a possible D match to TRBD2 (6 bases). The CDR3 covers 15 residues. The germline CDR1 and CDR2 sequences are MNHNS and SASEGT. Between the trimmed V and J ends, which lost 8 bases and 0 bases, there was a span of 13 bases. This CDR3 reads CASGGDSTNTGELFF. Written as DNA, the CDR3 is TGTGCCAGCGGAGGGGACTCTACGAACACCGGGGAGCTGTTTTTT.

The V gene is TRBV27, the J gene TRBJ2-1; D not certain. V lost 0 bases and J lost 1, with 7 bases in between. The CDR3 length is 15 residues. Germline CDR1 and CDR2: MNHEY and SMNVEV (reference sequence). The CDR3 sequence: CASSLSGVSYNEQFF. In DNA form, the CDR3 reads TGTGCCAGCAGTTTATCGGGCGTGTCCTACAATGAGCAGTTCTTC.

The chain has TRBV6-1 and TRBJ1-6; TRBD1 might be the D (6 bases). Trimming took 4 bases from V and 9 from J, leaving 16 bases between them. CDR1 and CDR2 (germline): MNHNS, SASEGT. This CDR3 has 15 residues. Written as DNA, the CDR3 is TGTGCCAGCAGTGCCCCGGGGGGGCGAGGTTCACCCCTCCACTTT. This gives the protein CASSAPGGRGSPLHF.

The V gene is TRBV6-2 or TRBV6-3, the J gene TRBJ2-1; D may be TRBD2 (5 bases). This CDR3 contains 14 residues. V was pared by 6 bases and J by 8 bases, with 17 bases between. Germline CDR1 is MNHEY and CDR2 is SVGEGT. For the CDR3, the DNA is TGTGCCAGCAGCCGGGTTCTGGTTAGCGATGAGCAGTTCTTC. This sequence encodes CASSRVLVSDEQFF.

In its sample, this clonotype ranks as large. The V and J genes are TRBV6-5 and TRBJ2-3, with D perhaps matching TRBD2 (6 bases). Trimming left V 0 bases short and J 4 bases short, with 11 bases between. This CDR3 has 15 amino acids. Germline V gives CDR1 MNHEY, CDR2 SVGAGI. The CDR3 nucleotides are TGTGCCAGCAGTTACTCCCCGTGGGGGGCAGATACGCAGTATTTT. Its protein product is CASSYSPWGADTQYF.

This clonotype was found once. This rearrangement joins TRBV7-9 to TRBJ2-3, with a possible D match to TRBD2 (6 bases). Germline V CDR1 and CDR2: SEHNR, FQNEAQ (reference sequence). The CDR3 contains 16 residues. The ends were cut back, 3 bases at V and 1 base at J, with 14 bases in the middle. This CDR3 is CASSFILGSGTDTQYF. In nucleotides, the CDR3 is TGTGCCAGCAGCTTCATACTCGGGAGCGGCACAGATACGCAGTATTTT.

This clonotype was seen a few times. J is TRBJ2-1 and V is TRBV7-3, with a weak D call TRBD1 (5 bases). V was cut by 4 bases and J by 0 bases, with 10 bases left in between. CDR1 and CDR2 (germline): SGHTA, FQGTGA. The CDR3 has 15 residues. The CDR3 DNA follows: TGTGCCAGCAGCTCCGACAGTGGCTCCTACAATGAGCAGTTCTTC. Its protein product is CASSSDSGSYNEQFF.

The J gene is TRBJ2-5, the V gene TRBV6-1; 8 bases are shared with TRBD1. The end of the DNA aligns better with TRBJ2-1, so the J call may be wrong. Germline V gene lookup returns CDR1 MNHNS and CDR2 SASEGT. This CDR3 is built from 16 residues. In nucleotides, the CDR3 is TGTGCCAGCAGTCCCCGGACAGGGTTTAGCTCCTACGAGCAGTTCTTC. Its protein product is CASSPRTGFSSYEQFF.

V is TRBV10-3 and J is TRBJ2-5; D might be TRBD2 (7 bases). Germline V gene sequence: CDR1 ENHRY, CDR2 SYGVKD. CDR3 length: 14 amino acids. The CDR3 DNA reads TGTGCGGGCCGCGGGGGCGGTGACCAAGAGACCCAGTACTTC. It codes for CAGRGGGDQETQYF.